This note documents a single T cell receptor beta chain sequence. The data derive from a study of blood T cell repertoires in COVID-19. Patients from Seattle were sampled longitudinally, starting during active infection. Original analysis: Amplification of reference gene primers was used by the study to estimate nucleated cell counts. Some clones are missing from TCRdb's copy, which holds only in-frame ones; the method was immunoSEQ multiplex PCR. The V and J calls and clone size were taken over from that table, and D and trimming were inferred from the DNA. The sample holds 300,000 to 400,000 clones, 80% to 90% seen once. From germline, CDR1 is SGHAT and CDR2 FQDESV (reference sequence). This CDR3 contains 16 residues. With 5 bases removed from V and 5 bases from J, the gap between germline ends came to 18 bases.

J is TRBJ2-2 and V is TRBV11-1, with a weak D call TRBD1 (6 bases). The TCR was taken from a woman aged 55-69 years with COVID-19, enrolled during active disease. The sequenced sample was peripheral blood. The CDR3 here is CASSPSWTEWTGELFF. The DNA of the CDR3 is TGTGCCAGCAGCCCCTCATGGACAGAATGGACCGGGGAGCTGTTTTTT.